This T cell receptor (beta chain) derives from a study of OX40 agonist ivuxolimab in advanced cancers. For the study at large: Every 2 weeks, patients received ivuxolimab intravenously, dosed at 0.01 to 10 mg/kg. Study-wide findings and caveats: Clonal expansion was seen in CD4+ and CD8+ blood T cells by week 6 at 0.1 to 3.0 mg/kg.

Generated by immunoSEQ multiplex PCR, the TCRdb table keeps only in-frame clones and is missing some. The sample records approximately 89,000 clones, about 86% being singletons. Points on this clone: Its antigen is unidentified.

Germline CDR1 LGHNA, CDR2 YSLEER. V was clipped by 1 base and J by 5 bases, with 14 bases between them. This CDR3 region has 15 residues. This clonotype was obtained from an adult with an advanced solid tumor such as melanoma, head and neck, liver or kidney cancer. Here the sequenced sample was CD4+ or CD8+ T cells sorted from blood, taken in a trial of the OX40 agonist ivuxolimab. This chain uses TRBV4-3 with TRBJ2-5; perhaps TRBD1 as D (5 bases). The CDR3 protein is CASSQVGRERETQYF. The CDR3 region has the DNA TGCGCCAGCAGCCAAGTAGGCAGGGAAAGGGAGACCCAGTACTTC.